What follows describes a single T cell receptor beta chain. The record originates from a study of blood T cell repertoires in COVID-19. About the study: Samples representing acute and convalescent COVID-19 were sourced from the United States, Italy and Spain. PBMCs, B-cell-depleted T cells, or T cells were the source of the cDNA or gDNA that made up the material.

In germline, CDR1 is KGHSH, CDR2 LQKENI. CDR3 length equals 14 residues. V was cut by 6 bases and J by 3 bases, with 15 bases left in between. Seattle's enrolled individuals joined amid active infection and were then monitored longitudinally. Authors' data handling: Reference gene primer amplification yielded estimated nucleated cell counts. Only in-frame clones appear in the TCRdb table, and some are missing; sequencing was by immunoSEQ multiplex PCR. The D gene and trimming were derived from the DNA, and the V and J assignments and clone size from that table. The sample shows around 270,000 clones, approximately 85% of them seen only once.

The clonotype comes from a human donor with COVID-19, enrolled during active disease. The donor label of this sample is uncertain. V usage is TRBV18 and J usage is TRBJ2-7, with a weak D call TRBD1 (6 bases). The sequenced sample was peripheral blood. Here the CDR3 DNA reads TGTGCCAGCTCCGCTGGGGGCCCAGGCTACGAGCAGTACTTC. Translation: CASSAGGPGYEQYF.